This TCR beta chain was sequenced for a study of blood T cell repertoires in COVID-19. Study details: Acute and convalescent COVID-19 samples came from the United States, Italy and Spain.

Per the original data handling: Amplification from reference gene primers served as the basis for estimated nucleated cell counts. Libraries were prepared by immunoSEQ multiplex PCR; TCRdb keeps only in-frame clonotypes and omits some of them. V, J and clone size reflect that table, while D and trimming were determined from the DNA. The sample includes about 110,000 clones, about 85% of them seen just once. V shed 5 bases and J shed 9 bases, with 17 bases lying between them. This CDR3 is built from 13 residues. CDR1 and CDR2 (germline): MDHEN, SYDVKM. The clonotype comes from a man between 45 and 60 years old with acute or convalescent COVID-19. Material: peripheral blood. The chain couples TRBV28 to TRBJ2-7, with TRBD1 as a possible D gene (6 bases). The CDR3: CASSPERQVGQYF. The CDR3 DNA reads TGTGCCAGCAGTCCCGAACGACAGGTGGGGCAGTACTTC.